The present T cell receptor beta chain was sequenced within a study of cytomegalovirus exposure and HLA in healthy donors. Study conclusions and caveats: As confirmed in vitro, a few CMV-associated chains were specific for CMV antigens. Later on, a genetic analysis was performed. It linked a missense variant in DCLRE1C with V- and J-gene trimming of TCR beta. An analysis done earlier found most TCR beta V segments productive about 87% or about 30% of the time.

J was trimmed by 7 bases and V by 4 bases; bases with no gene match: 6. The CDR3 length is 15 residues. The V gene's germline CDR1 is SGHTA and CDR2 FQGTGA. PCR involved 60 Vbeta and 13 Jbeta primers. TCRdb's table, derived via immunoSEQ multiplex PCR, lists solely in-frame clones and lacks some. The data show roughly 190,000 clones, approximately 82% seen once. Comments on this clone: Its antigen is not identified.

The sequence came from a man aged 40-55 years in good health and CMV-seropositive. The sequenced sample consisted of PBMCs. The chain is built from TRBV7-3 and TRBJ2-1, with 11 bases matching TRBD1. CDR3 in DNA: TGTGCCAGCAGCTCCGGACAGGGGGCTCGAAATGAGCAGTTCTTC. This encodes CASSSGQGARNEQFF.